Listed here are 15 T cell receptor beta chains from one sample, sequenced in a study of shared clonotypes between healthy human individuals. The protocol was immunoSEQ multiplex PCR, while the TCRdb copy is restricted to in-frame clones and leaves out a portion. Among 550,000 to 850,000 clones, under 80% were seen once, and the ten largest hold 1.5% to 2%. The sample comprised memory CD4+ T cells sorted from blood. Sample subset: CD45RA-negative fraction. The receptors here all came from a woman aged 30 to 39 in good health.

As DNA, the CDR3 is TGTGCCAGCAGTCAGTACAATGAGCAGTTCTTC. This codes for CASSQYNEQFF. The chain joins TRBV2 to TRBJ2-1; D not resolved. Between the trimmed V and J ends, which lost 5 bases and 4 bases, there was a span of 3 bases. Germline V gene lookup returns CDR1 SNHLY and CDR2 FYNNEI. The CDR3 contains 11 residues.

V gene TRBV7-8 combines with J gene TRBJ1-4, with 8 nucleotides matching TRBD1. Trimming removed 6 bases from V and 5 bases from J; junction bases left unmatched: 8. Germline V gene data show CDR1 as SGHVS and CDR2 as FQNEAQ. The CDR3 has 15 residues. This chain's CDR3 is CASRRRGQANEKLFF. The CDR3 nucleotides read TGTGCCAGCAGGCGAAGGGGACAGGCAAATGAAAAACTGTTTTTT.

This clone was detected only a few times. This chain connects TRBV27 to TRBJ2-6, with D unclear. With 10 bases removed from V and 3 bases from J, the gap between germline ends came to 10 bases. This CDR3 is 13 amino acids long. Germline assignment: CDR1 MNHEY and CDR2 SMNVEV (reference sequence). The CDR3 nucleotides read TGTGCCACCCGGAAGGGTGGGGCCAACGTCCTGACTTTC. This sequence encodes CATRKGGANVLTF.

Turning to this clone: At the DNA level, this CDR3 is encoded by other sequences in the same sample as well. This chain joins TRBV18 and TRBJ1-5; D call uncertain. This CDR3 has 12 amino acids. V shed 3 bases and J shed 3 bases, with 3 bases lying between them. Germline V lookup: CDR1 KGHSH, CDR2 LQKENI. Here the CDR3 reads CASSPPNQPQHF. CDR3 DNA: TGTGCCAGCTCACCCCCCAATCAGCCCCAGCATTTT. Full variable domain (missing parts from reference TRBV18 and TRBJ1-5): NAGVMQNPRHLVRRRGQEARLRCSPMKGHSHVYWYRQLPEEGLKFMVYLQKENIIDESGMPKERFSAEFPKEGPSILRIQQVVRGDSAAYFCASSPPNQPQHFGDGTRLSIL.

This clone occurred a few times. The J gene is TRBJ2-3, the V gene TRBV10-1; no firm D call. CDR1 is WNHNN and CDR2 is SYGVQD in the germline V gene (reference sequence). The CDR3 covers 13 residues. V dropped 4 bases and J dropped 6 bases, with 11 bases sitting between them. CDR3 residues: CASSGPNRDTQYF. CDR3 bases: TGCGCCAGCAGTGGTCCGAATCGGGATACGCAGTATTTT.

This clone was counted many times. This chain links TRBV18 with TRBJ2-1; 10 bases line up with TRBD2. This CDR3 has 16 residues. V gave up 4 bases and J gave up 4 bases; unmatched junction bases: 7. In germline, CDR1 is KGHSH, CDR2 LQKENI. In DNA form, the CDR3 reads TGTGCCAGCTCACAGGCCGGACTAGCGGCTTACAATGAGCAGTTCTTC. It yields the protein CASSQAGLAAYNEQFF. The whole variable domain, filled in from reference TRBV18 and TRBJ2-1, reads NAGVMQNPRHLVRRRGQEARLRCSPMKGHSHVYWYRQLPEEGLKFMVYLQKENIIDESGMPKERFSAEFPKEGPSILRIQQVVRGDSAAYFCASSQAGLAAYNEQFFGPGTRLTVL.

This clone was seen a single time. The chain is built from TRBV27 and TRBJ2-6, with TRBD2 identical over 9 bases. J gave up 0 bases and V 6 bases, and 12 bases lay outside the gene matches. Germline loops: CDR1 MNHEY, CDR2 SMNVEV (reference sequence). CDR3 length equals 19 residues. This CDR3 is CASSSNSGRHSSGANVLTF. The CDR3 DNA follows: TGTGCCAGCAGCTCGAATAGCGGGAGACACTCCTCTGGGGCCAACGTCCTGACTTTC.

The chain uses TRBV10-3 and TRBJ2-1; 8 bases are shared with TRBD1. Germline lookup yields CDR1 ENHRY and CDR2 SYGVKD. Trimming cost V 4 bases and J 8 bases; bases outside gene matches: 7. The CDR3 is 14 residues long. CDR3 sequence reads: CAISVDRAVHEQFF. CDR3 sequence (DNA): TGTGCCATCAGTGTGGACAGGGCGGTCCATGAGCAGTTCTTC.

This clone was seen only once. The chain joins TRBV5-8 to TRBJ2-1, with D perhaps TRBD1 or TRBD2 (5 bases each). With 0 bases removed from V and 6 bases from J, the gap between germline ends came to 19 bases. Germline loops: CDR1 SGHTS, CDR2 YDEGEE. This CDR3 has 17 residues. In nucleotides, the CDR3 is TGTGCCAGCAGCTTGGGGACCGGGACGAAAACCCCCAATGAGCAGTTCTTC. Its translation is CASSLGTGTKTPNEQFF.

About this clone: The sample contains more than one DNA sequence encoding this CDR3. The rearrangement uses TRBV4-2 and TRBJ2-3; 12 nucleotides align to TRBD2. The germline V gene encodes CDR1 LGHNA and CDR2 YNFKEQ. This CDR3 comprises 15 residues. With 3 bases clipped from V and 4 bases from J, the junction kept 2 bases outside the gene matches. CDR3 protein: CASSQGLAGADTQYF. The CDR3 DNA reads TGTGCCAGCAGCCAGGGACTAGCGGGTGCAGATACGCAGTATTTT.

The chain has TRBV5-1 and TRBJ2-3; D is ambiguous. From germline, CDR1 is SGHRS and CDR2 YFSETQ. This CDR3 contains 16 residues. V was trimmed by 0 bases and J by 4 bases, leaving 15 bases between them. CDR3 loop: CASSLVIGLEADTQYF. The CDR3 DNA is TGCGCCAGCAGCTTGGTTATAGGCCTCGAGGCAGATACGCAGTATTTT.

In this sample, this clone turned up many times. The chain carries TRBV19 and TRBJ1-1; D gene uncertain. Germline CDR1 LNHDA, CDR2 SQIVND (reference sequence). The CDR3 runs to 13 residues. Trimming removed 7 bases at V and 3 bases at J, with 12 bases between. CDR3 DNA: TGTGCCAGTACCGCGTATGGTTACACTGAAGCTTTCTTT. This translates into CASTAYGYTEAFF. The entire variable domain, with the rest obtained from reference TRBV19 and TRBJ1-1, is as follows: DGGITQSPKYLFRKEGQNVTLSCEQNLNHDAMYWYRQDPGQGLRLIYYSQIVNDFQKGDIAEGYSVSREKKESFPLTVTSAQKNPTAFYLCASTAYGYTEAFFGQGTRLTVV.

V and J are TRBV11-2 and TRBJ1-4; D possibly corresponds to TRBD1 (6 bases). V shed 5 bases and J shed 8 bases, with 21 bases lying between them. This CDR3 contains 16 residues. Germline values: CDR1 SGHAT, CDR2 FQNNGV. The CDR3 is CASSPLVPGAGEKLFF. Here the CDR3 DNA reads TGTGCCAGCAGCCCGTTAGTGCCGGGGGCGGGGGAAAAACTGTTTTTT.

This chain uses TRBV4-2 with TRBJ2-4; TRBD2 might be the D (6 bases). Germline V gives CDR1 LGHNA, CDR2 YNFKEQ. CDR3 size: 13 residues. Trimming removed 3 bases from V and 8 bases from J, with 11 bases in between. The CDR3 protein is CASSQGGLDIQYF. CDR3 DNA sequence: TGTGCCAGCAGCCAGGGAGGTCTCGACATTCAGTACTTC.

As for this clone: The same CDR3 also results from other DNA sequences found in this sample. The CDR3 region is CASSLQDTQYF. The CDR3 nucleotides read TGCGCCAGCAGCTTACAAGATACGCAGTATTTT. V is TRBV5-1 and J is TRBJ2-3; unclear D gene. CDR3 length: 11 residues. V lost 2 bases, J lost 5 bases, and 3 bases lay in between. CDR1 SGHRS and CDR2 YFSETQ come from the germline V gene.